The present entry profiles one TCR beta chain with its context. The antigen remains unidentified. This specimen includes other DNA sequences encoding the same CDR3. This sample stems from a study of T cell responses to AZD1222 COVID-19 vaccine. The assay was immunoSEQ multiplex PCR, and TCRdb's table has in-frame clones only and misses some. The table records 150,000 to 200,000 clones, 90% of them present only once. Trimming took off 4 bases at V and 4 bases at J, with 8 bases between the two ends. Germline V gives CDR1 LGHDT, CDR2 YNNKEL (reference sequence). This CDR3 has 12 amino acids. Study-wide points: Of the AZD1222 recipients, only six were seropositive at baseline. Spike regions recognized by vaccine-associated CD4 TCRs spanned the protein, led by 160-218 and 743-854. Donors in the cohort were predominantly white British and more often female, and clonal diversity was possibly underestimated. Sampling that yielded the repertoires occurred only after the peak T cell response.

The sequence came from an adult in good health. The chain links TRBV3-1 (or the pseudogene TRBV3-2) to TRBJ2-7; perhaps TRBD1 as D (6 bases). This specimen was peripheral blood, taken on day 0 of AZD1222 vaccination. CDR3 in DNA: TGTGCCAGCAGCCGAACAGGGTACGAGCAGTACTTC. This translates into CASSRTGYEQYF.